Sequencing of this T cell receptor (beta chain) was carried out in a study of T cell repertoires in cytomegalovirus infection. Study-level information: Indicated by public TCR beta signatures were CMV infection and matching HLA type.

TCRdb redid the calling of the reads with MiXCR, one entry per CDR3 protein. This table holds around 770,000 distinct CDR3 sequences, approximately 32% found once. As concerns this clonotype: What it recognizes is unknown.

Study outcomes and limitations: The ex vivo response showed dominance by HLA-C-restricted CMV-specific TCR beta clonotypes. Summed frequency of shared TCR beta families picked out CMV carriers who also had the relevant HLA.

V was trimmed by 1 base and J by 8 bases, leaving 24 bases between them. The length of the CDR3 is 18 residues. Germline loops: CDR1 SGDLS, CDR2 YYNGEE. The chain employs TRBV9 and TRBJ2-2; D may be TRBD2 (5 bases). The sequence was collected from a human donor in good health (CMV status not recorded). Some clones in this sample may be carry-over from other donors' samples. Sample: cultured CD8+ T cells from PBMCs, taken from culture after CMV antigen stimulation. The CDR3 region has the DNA TGTGCCAGCAGCGTATCCCCAGAGGGTGACTCCCCACAAGGGGAGCTGTTTTTT. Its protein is CASSVSPEGDSPQGELFF.